The entry below describes one T cell receptor beta chain. Its specificity is unknown. The record originates from a study of T cells in localized non-small cell lung cancer. Study results and limitations: Longer overall survival associated with higher blood T cell density; shorter survival with higher adjacent-lung clonality.

Germline V CDR1 and CDR2: KGHSH, LQKENI. The length of the CDR3 is 12 residues. Trimming removed 6 bases from V and 5 bases from J, with 10 bases in between. TCRdb's table, derived via immunoSEQ multiplex PCR, lists solely in-frame clones and lacks some. The sample holds approximately 24,000 clones, around 85% seen once. Sequences were derived from peripheral blood, sampled before any cancer treatment. The source of this sequence is a man aged 40 to 70 with stage III squamous cell lung carcinoma. The V gene is TRBV18, the J gene TRBJ1-2; no definite D call. CDR3 DNA sequence: TGTGCCAGCTCTCGACCCCCATATGGCTACACCTTC. Its protein is CASSRPPYGYTF.